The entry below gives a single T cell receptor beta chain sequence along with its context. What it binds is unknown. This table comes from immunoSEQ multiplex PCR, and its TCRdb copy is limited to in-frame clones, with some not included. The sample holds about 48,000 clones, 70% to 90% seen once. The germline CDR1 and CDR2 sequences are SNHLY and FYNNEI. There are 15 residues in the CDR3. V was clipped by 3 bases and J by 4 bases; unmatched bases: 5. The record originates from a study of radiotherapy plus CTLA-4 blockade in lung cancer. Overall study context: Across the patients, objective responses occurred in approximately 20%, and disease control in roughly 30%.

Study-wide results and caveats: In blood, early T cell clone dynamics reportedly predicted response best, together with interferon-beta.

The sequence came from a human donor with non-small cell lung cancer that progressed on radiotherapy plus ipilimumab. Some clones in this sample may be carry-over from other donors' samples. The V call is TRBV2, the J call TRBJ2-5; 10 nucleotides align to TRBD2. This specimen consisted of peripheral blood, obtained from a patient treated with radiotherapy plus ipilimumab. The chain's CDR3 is CASSDGLAGVETQYF. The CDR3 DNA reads TGTGCCAGCAGTGATGGGCTAGCGGGAGTAGAGACCCAGTACTTC.